The 2 T cell receptor beta chains presented below share a single source sample, sequenced in a study of OX40 agonist ivuxolimab in advanced cancers. The data were produced by immunoSEQ multiplex PCR, yet TCRdb's version contains in-frame clones alone and is incomplete. There are about 70,000 clones in the sample; around nine tenths occur only once, and around 4.4% lies in the top ten. Here the sequenced sample was CD4+ or CD8+ T cells sorted from blood, taken in a trial of the OX40 agonist ivuxolimab. The receptors originated from an adult with an advanced solid tumor such as melanoma, head and neck, liver or kidney cancer.

The V call is TRBV27, the J call TRBJ1-1; no reliable D call. Trimming cost V 6 bases and J 3 bases, with 17 bases left between them. The CDR3 is 15 amino acids. CDR1 MNHEY and CDR2 SMNVEV come from the germline V gene (reference sequence). The chain's CDR3 is CASSPFVASYTEAFF. In nucleotides, the CDR3 is TGTGCCAGCAGCCCGTTCGTCGCCTCCTACACTGAAGCTTTCTTT.

The sample holds one count of this clone. The chain carries TRBV15 and TRBJ2-3, with TRBD2 matching over 8 bases. CDR1 is LNHNV and CDR2 is YYDKDF in the germline V gene (reference sequence). The CDR3 is 16 amino acids. V lost 6 bases to trimming and J lost 5 bases; unmatched junction nucleotides: 13. The CDR3 loop reads CATRPKGGLGEDTQYF. For the CDR3, the DNA is TGTGCCACCAGACCAAAAGGGGGACTAGGGGAAGATACGCAGTATTTT.